This is a list of T cell receptor beta chains from one sample in a study of human T cells and chemical hapten exposure. TCRdb redid the calling of the RACE reads with MiXCR, one entry per CDR3 protein. The sample yields more than 100,000 distinct CDR3 sequences, about 11% seen once. Sequences were derived from whole blood, sampled in connection with sensitization to the hapten diphenylcyclopropenone (DPC). The receptors come from a woman between 50 and 59 years old with alopecia areata. Some clones in this sample may be carry-over from other donors' samples. The CDR3 runs from the conserved cysteine through the conserved F or W. Fields, in order: J gene, clone size, V gene, D gene, CDR3 protein, CDR3 DNA. A D gene is named only where the DNA matches it firmly. Clone sizes are given selectively: once, few, many, or a class where the clone is expanded.

j_call: TRBJ1-3; clone_size: few; v_call: TRBV15; d_call: -; cdr3_aa: CATSRDRVPSGNTIYF; cdr3_nt: TGTGCCACCAGCAGAGACAGGGTCCCCTCTGGAAACACCATATATTTT
j_call: TRBJ1-3; clone_size: -; v_call: TRBV10-3; d_call: TRBD1; cdr3_aa: CAISESDRGGDTIYF; cdr3_nt: TGTGCCATCAGTGAGTCGGACAGGGGAGGAGACACCATATATTTT
j_call: TRBJ2-3; clone_size: -; v_call: TRBV13; d_call: -; cdr3_aa: CASSVGVEGQYF; cdr3_nt: TGTGCCAGCAGTGTGGGCGTTGAGGGGCAGTATTTT
j_call: TRBJ2-3; clone_size: -; v_call: TRBV14; d_call: -; cdr3_aa: CASSLRDRADTQYF; cdr3_nt: TGTGCCAGCAGCCTACGGGACCGCGCAGATACGCAGTATTTT
j_call: TRBJ2-3; clone_size: few; v_call: TRBV7-2; d_call: TRBD1; cdr3_aa: CASSRRWTGRTDTQYF; cdr3_nt: TGTGCCAGCAGCCGTAGATGGACAGGACGCACAGATACGCAGTATTTT
j_call: TRBJ2-5; clone_size: few; v_call: TRBV7-3; d_call: -; cdr3_aa: CASSQRRGVAETQYF; cdr3_nt: TGTGCCAGCAGCCAAAGGCGGGGAGTAGCAGAGACCCAGTACTTC
j_call: TRBJ2-3; clone_size: few; v_call: TRBV7-6; d_call: TRBD2; cdr3_aa: CASSDPFGRGGKDTQYF; cdr3_nt: TGTGCCAGCAGCGATCCGTTTGGGCGGGGGGGCAAAGATACGCAGTATTTT
j_call: TRBJ2-1; clone_size: few; v_call: TRBV12-3/TRBV12-4; d_call: TRBD1; cdr3_aa: CASSLGQGIGNEQFF; cdr3_nt: TGTGCCAGCAGTTTAGGACAGGGGATAGGCAATGAGCAGTTCTTC
j_call: TRBJ2-7; clone_size: -; v_call: TRBV29-1; d_call: TRBD2; cdr3_aa: CSVLTSGGSYEQYF; cdr3_nt: TGCAGCGTTTTGACTAGCGGGGGCTCCTACGAGCAGTACTTC
j_call: TRBJ1-1; clone_size: -; v_call: TRBV5-1; d_call: -; cdr3_aa: CASSRGAGMNTEAFF; cdr3_nt: TGCGCCAGCAGCCGAGGGGCAGGGATGAACACTGAAGCTTTCTTT
j_call: TRBJ1-5; clone_size: few; v_call: TRBV3-1; d_call: -; cdr3_aa: CASSPLLGIGQPQHF; cdr3_nt: TGTGCCAGCAGCCCCCTCCTGGGAATCGGGCAGCCCCAGCATTTT
j_call: TRBJ2-2; clone_size: few; v_call: TRBV6-2/TRBV6-3; d_call: TRBD2; cdr3_aa: CASSPTLAGETGELFF; cdr3_nt: TGTGCCAGCAGCCCCACCTTAGCGGGGGAAACCGGGGAGCTGTTTTTT
j_call: TRBJ1-1; clone_size: many; v_call: TRBV18; d_call: -; cdr3_aa: CASSPGVQANTEAFF; cdr3_nt: TGTGCCAGCTCACCAGGGGTTCAGGCGAACACTGAAGCTTTCTTT
j_call: TRBJ2-7; clone_size: -; v_call: TRBV12-3/TRBV12-4; d_call: TRBD2; cdr3_aa: CASSGEGLAGGYEQYF; cdr3_nt: TGTGCCAGCAGTGGGGAGGGACTAGCGGGAGGGTACGAGCAGTACTTC
j_call: TRBJ1-3; clone_size: many; v_call: TRBV4-3; d_call: TRBD1; cdr3_aa: CASSQDGDRLDGNTIYF; cdr3_nt: TGCGCCAGCAGCCAAGATGGGGACAGGTTGGATGGAAACACCATATATTTT
j_call: TRBJ1-2; clone_size: -; v_call: TRBV2; d_call: -; cdr3_aa: CASSEPREKQIVYGYTF; cdr3_nt: TGTGCCAGCAGTGAACCCCGAGAAAAACAAATCGTCTATGGCTACACCTTC
j_call: TRBJ1-1; clone_size: few; v_call: TRBV9; d_call: -; cdr3_aa: CASSVVTPNTEAFF; cdr3_nt: TGTGCCAGCAGCGTAGTAACACCGAACACTGAAGCTTTCTTT
j_call: TRBJ2-2; clone_size: many; v_call: TRBV27; d_call: -; cdr3_aa: CASSLIGGTGELFF; cdr3_nt: TGTGCCAGCAGTTTAATAGGGGGAACCGGGGAGCTGTTTTTT
j_call: TRBJ2-1; clone_size: -; v_call: TRBV20-1; d_call: -; cdr3_aa: CSAPFLSSYNEQFF; cdr3_nt: TGCAGTGCTCCCTTCCTGAGCTCCTACAATGAGCAGTTCTTC
j_call: TRBJ2-5; clone_size: -; v_call: TRBV19; d_call: -; cdr3_aa: CASGGGAEETQYF; cdr3_nt: TGTGCCTCGGGGGGCGGGGCTGAAGAGACCCAGTACTTC
j_call: TRBJ1-2; clone_size: -; v_call: TRBV6-5; d_call: -; cdr3_aa: CASSYGGGYGYTF; cdr3_nt: TGTGCCAGCAGTTATGGGGGAGGCTATGGCTACACCTTC
j_call: TRBJ1-2; clone_size: -; v_call: TRBV27; d_call: -; cdr3_aa: CASSYGRGAYGYTF; cdr3_nt: TGTGCCAGCAGTTACGGCCGGGGGGCCTATGGCTACACCTTC
j_call: TRBJ2-3; clone_size: -; v_call: TRBV9; d_call: TRBD1; cdr3_aa: CASTPGGDTQYF; cdr3_nt: TGTGCCAGCACGCCAGGGGGAGATACGCAGTATTTT
j_call: TRBJ1-2; clone_size: few; v_call: TRBV29-1; d_call: -; cdr3_aa: CSVENVGTPPVDYGYTF; cdr3_nt: TGCAGCGTTGAAAACGTAGGGACACCACCAGTTGACTATGGCTACACCTTC
j_call: TRBJ1-5; clone_size: -; v_call: TRBV6-2/TRBV6-3; d_call: -; cdr3_aa: CASSYSPVSNQPQHF; cdr3_nt: TGTGCCAGCAGTTACTCACCCGTCAGCAATCAGCCCCAGCATTTT
j_call: TRBJ1-6; clone_size: few; v_call: TRBV7-9; d_call: -; cdr3_aa: CASSLDGNSPLHF; cdr3_nt: TGTGCCAGCAGCTTAGACGGTAATTCACCCCTCCACTTT
j_call: TRBJ1-3; clone_size: few; v_call: TRBV20-1; d_call: -; cdr3_aa: CSARVGFSGNTIYF; cdr3_nt: TGCAGTGCTAGAGTAGGGTTTTCTGGAAACACCATATATTTT
j_call: TRBJ1-4; clone_size: -; v_call: TRBV7-8; d_call: -; cdr3_aa: CASSLALGMGNEKLFF; cdr3_nt: TGTGCCAGCAGCTTAGCGCTGGGCATGGGGAATGAAAAACTGTTTTTT
j_call: TRBJ2-3; clone_size: few; v_call: TRBV6-1; d_call: TRBD1; cdr3_aa: CASKTDRNTDTQYF; cdr3_nt: TGTGCCAGTAAAACGGACAGGAACACAGATACGCAGTATTTT
j_call: TRBJ2-3; clone_size: -; v_call: TRBV12-3/TRBV12-4; d_call: -; cdr3_aa: CASSLGGAGWTDTQYF; cdr3_nt: TGTGCCAGCAGTTTAGGAGGCGCAGGGTGGACAGATACGCAGTATTTT
j_call: TRBJ1-1; clone_size: many; v_call: TRBV29-1; d_call: -; cdr3_aa: CSVESPEGSYTEAFF; cdr3_nt: TGCAGCGTTGAGAGCCCGGAGGGGTCGTACACTGAAGCTTTCTTT
j_call: TRBJ2-4; clone_size: many; v_call: TRBV12-3/TRBV12-4; d_call: TRBD1; cdr3_aa: CASSLGQGNIQYF; cdr3_nt: TGTGCCAGCAGCCTAGGACAGGGAAACATTCAGTACTTC
j_call: TRBJ2-7; clone_size: -; v_call: TRBV29-1; d_call: TRBD1; cdr3_aa: CSGQGAYEQYF; cdr3_nt: TGCAGTGGACAGGGTGCCTACGAGCAGTACTTC
j_call: TRBJ1-5; clone_size: few; v_call: TRBV28; d_call: -; cdr3_aa: CASSFHGGAGNQPQHF; cdr3_nt: TGTGCCAGCAGTTTTCACGGTGGGGCCGGGAATCAGCCCCAGCATTTT
j_call: TRBJ1-1; clone_size: few; v_call: TRBV6-1; d_call: -; cdr3_aa: CASTAGRGQNTEAFF; cdr3_nt: TGTGCCAGCACCGCCGGCCGAGGCCAGAACACTGAAGCTTTCTTT
j_call: TRBJ2-3; clone_size: -; v_call: TRBV2; d_call: -; cdr3_aa: CASSEWDRSTDTQYF; cdr3_nt: TGTGCCAGCAGTGAATGGGATCGGAGCACAGATACGCAGTATTTT
j_call: TRBJ2-1; clone_size: -; v_call: TRBV10-2; d_call: TRBD2; cdr3_aa: CASLAGGRDEQFF; cdr3_nt: TGCGCCAGCCTAGCGGGGGGCAGGGATGAGCAGTTCTTC
j_call: TRBJ2-5; clone_size: many; v_call: TRBV11-3; d_call: TRBD2; cdr3_aa: CASSLGLAGKETQYF; cdr3_nt: TGTGCCAGCAGCTTAGGACTAGCGGGAAAGGAGACCCAGTACTTC
j_call: TRBJ2-7; clone_size: few; v_call: TRBV27; d_call: -; cdr3_aa: CASSRTDRTYEQYF; cdr3_nt: TGTGCCAGCAGTCGAACCGACAGAACCTACGAGCAGTACTTC
j_call: TRBJ1-2; clone_size: -; v_call: TRBV29-1; d_call: TRBD1; cdr3_aa: CSVTGGHGYTF; cdr3_nt: TGCAGCGTGACAGGGGGTCATGGCTACACCTTC
j_call: TRBJ2-7; clone_size: many; v_call: TRBV20-1; d_call: TRBD2; cdr3_aa: CSAALPLGTNYEQYF; cdr3_nt: TGCAGTGCTGCCCTCCCCCTAGGGACTAACTACGAGCAGTACTTC
j_call: TRBJ2-2; clone_size: -; v_call: TRBV12-3/TRBV12-4; d_call: -; cdr3_aa: CASSSPRGSNTGELFF; cdr3_nt: TGTGCCAGCAGTTCCCCCAGGGGATCGAACACCGGGGAGCTGTTTTTT
j_call: TRBJ1-2; clone_size: once; v_call: TRBV12-3/TRBV12-4; d_call: -; cdr3_aa: CASSLLGPPEGGYTF; cdr3_nt: TGTGCCAGCAGTTTACTCGGGCCCCCCGAGGGGGGCTACACCTTC
j_call: TRBJ1-3; clone_size: many; v_call: TRBV12-3/TRBV12-4; d_call: -; cdr3_aa: CASSLHVGSSSGNTIYF; cdr3_nt: TGTGCCAGCAGTTTACACGTGGGGTCGAGCTCTGGAAACACCATATATTTT
j_call: TRBJ2-1; clone_size: few; v_call: TRBV7-3; d_call: TRBD2; cdr3_aa: CASSFGGTYNEQFF; cdr3_nt: TGTGCCAGCAGCTTCGGGGGGACCTACAATGAGCAGTTCTTC
j_call: TRBJ1-6; clone_size: few; v_call: TRBV2; d_call: -; cdr3_aa: CASSEARNSPLHF; cdr3_nt: TGTGCCAGCAGTGAAGCGCGAAATTCACCCCTCCACTTT
j_call: TRBJ2-3; clone_size: few; v_call: TRBV29-1; d_call: TRBD2; cdr3_aa: CSVDAAGTSGSLYTQYF; cdr3_nt: TGCAGCGTCGACGCAGCCGGGACTAGCGGGAGTCTATATACGCAGTATTTT
j_call: TRBJ2-7; clone_size: few; v_call: TRBV4-1; d_call: TRBD2; cdr3_aa: CASSPRGGEQYF; cdr3_nt: TGCGCCAGCAGCCCCCGCGGGGGAGAGCAGTACTTC
j_call: TRBJ1-1; clone_size: few; v_call: TRBV4-1; d_call: -; cdr3_aa: CAPATRRYTAFF; cdr3_nt: TGCGCTCCGGCGACCCGACGATACACTGCTTTCTTT